This T cell receptor (beta chain) was captured by sequencing in a study of identical twins. Using its own MiXCR run on the 5' RACE reads, TCRdb lists one record per CDR3 protein. This sample has roughly 1.6 million distinct CDR3 sequences, with roughly a third found just once. Germline V gives CDR1 SGHTA, CDR2 FQGNSA. Trimming removed 2 bases at V and 2 bases at J, with 11 bases between. The CDR3 has 15 amino acids. Study-wide results and limits: Twins showed weaker excess sharing in their beta out-of-frame sequences.

To note about this clonotype: The antigen is unknown.

Sequencing was carried out using cord blood. The receptor was derived from a newborn girl in good health. V usage is TRBV7-2 and J usage is TRBJ2-3; no firm D call. CDR3 amino acids: CASSLSRWDTDTQYF. DNA for the CDR3: TGTGCCAGCAGCTTATCACGGTGGGACACAGATACGCAGTATTTT.